This TCR beta chain was sequenced for a study of read filtering for tumor transcriptome and immune sequencing. The study, taken as a whole, reports: Compared with RNA-seq, IR-seq gave much higher clonotype depth and reliability. This fraction held mixed bone marrow immune cells after CD138-negative sorting. Single-read clonotypes: about 81.9% of IR-seq clonotypes (about 4% of reads), more than 70% of RNA-seq clonotypes (approximately 45% of reads).

Trimming shortened V by 5 bases and J by 0 bases, and 23 bases separated the two germline ends. Germline-derived CDR1 and CDR2 are MGHDK and SYGVNS. The CDR3 contains 19 residues. This library used around 0.4 ug RNA and molecular barcoded adaptors spanning alpha/delta and beta/gamma chains. One entry per CDR3 protein, called by TCRdb with MiXCR from the reads. Of 100,000 to 150,000 distinct CDR3 sequences detected, 13% appear once; the ten largest clones hold 6.5% to 9%. This clonotype has more than one count but fewer than ten. Its antigen is undetermined. A much larger clonotype is one base distant, so this may be a read error.

The V call is TRBV25-1, the J call TRBJ1-5; no definite D call. The source material was a population of CD138-negative cells sorted from bone marrow. The sequence came from a donor at least 40 years old with multiple myeloma. The CDR3: CASSSLGMPIPYSNQPQHF. The CDR3 nucleotides are TGTGCCAGCAGTTCTTTGGGGATGCCCATACCCTATAGCAATCAGCCCCAGCATTTT.